The clone carrying this TCR beta chain was seen ten or more times. What it binds is not known. This entry is derived from a study of T cells after yellow fever vaccination. Study overall: Preparation of fractions with low cell numbers was performed using SMART-Seq v4 Ultra Low Input.

The TCR cDNA carried a universal primer site and UMIs from 5'RACE template switching. TCRdb re-derived calls from the 5' RACE reads in MiXCR, one entry per CDR3 protein. The data hold around 310,000 distinct CDR3 sequences, with approximately 3.9% observed a single time. Study findings and constraints: On re-exposure, the response was weaker but peaked faster, at day 5 versus 15. Primary-vaccination clones mostly resurfaced post-booster (around 96% CD4, more than 85% CD8).

V lost 10 bases, J lost 3 bases, and 22 bases lay in between. The CDR3 is 16 amino acids. The germline gives CDR1 MNHEY, CDR2 SVGEGT. Sequenced here: PBMCs, sampled 5 days after the yellow fever booster vaccination. This TCR was sampled from a man aged 18-30 years who received the YFV17D yellow fever vaccine. This chain connects TRBV6-2 or TRBV6-3 to TRBJ1-5; possible D gene TRBD1, 5 bases. This chain's CDR3 is CATSRDFDPHNQPQHF. The CDR3 bases are TGTGCCACCAGCCGGGACTTCGACCCCCACAATCAGCCCCAGCATTTT.